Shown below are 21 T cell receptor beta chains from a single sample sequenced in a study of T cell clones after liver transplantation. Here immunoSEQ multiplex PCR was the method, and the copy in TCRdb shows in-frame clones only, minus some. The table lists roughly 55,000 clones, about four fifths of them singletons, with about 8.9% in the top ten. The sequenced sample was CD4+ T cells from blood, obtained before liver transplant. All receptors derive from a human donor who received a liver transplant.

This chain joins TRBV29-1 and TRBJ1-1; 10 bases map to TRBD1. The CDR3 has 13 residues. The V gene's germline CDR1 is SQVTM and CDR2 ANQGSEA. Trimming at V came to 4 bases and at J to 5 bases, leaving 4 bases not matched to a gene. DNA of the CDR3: TGCAGCGTTGGGGACAGGGGATTAACTGAAGCTTTCTTT. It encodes CSVGDRGLTEAFF.

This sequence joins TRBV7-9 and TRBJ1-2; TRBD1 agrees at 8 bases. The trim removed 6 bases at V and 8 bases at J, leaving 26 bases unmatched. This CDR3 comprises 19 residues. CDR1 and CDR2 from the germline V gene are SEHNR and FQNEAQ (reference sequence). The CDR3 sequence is CASSYPHIRDRRSEGGYTF. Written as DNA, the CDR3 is TGTGCCAGCAGTTACCCTCACATACGGGACAGGAGATCTGAGGGGGGCTACACCTTC.

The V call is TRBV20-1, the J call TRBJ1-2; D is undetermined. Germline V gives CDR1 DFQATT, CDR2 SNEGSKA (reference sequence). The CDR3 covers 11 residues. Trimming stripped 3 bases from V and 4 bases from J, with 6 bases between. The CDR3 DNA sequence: TGCAGTGCTAGTGAGGGCTATGGCTACACCTTC. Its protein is CSASEGYGYTF.

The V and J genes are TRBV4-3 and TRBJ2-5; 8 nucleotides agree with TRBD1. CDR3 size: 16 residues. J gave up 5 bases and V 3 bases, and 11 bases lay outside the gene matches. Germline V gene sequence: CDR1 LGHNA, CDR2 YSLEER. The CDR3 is CASSQSDPGGGETQYF. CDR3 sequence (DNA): TGCGCCAGCAGCCAGAGCGACCCAGGGGGCGGTGAGACCCAGTACTTC.

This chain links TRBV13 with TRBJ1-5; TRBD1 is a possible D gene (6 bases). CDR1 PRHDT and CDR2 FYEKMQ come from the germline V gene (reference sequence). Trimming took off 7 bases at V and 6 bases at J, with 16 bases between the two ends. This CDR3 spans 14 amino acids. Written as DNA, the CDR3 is TGTGCCAGCAACATAAGGACAGCAGGTCAGCCCCAGCATTTT. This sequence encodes CASNIRTAGQPQHF.

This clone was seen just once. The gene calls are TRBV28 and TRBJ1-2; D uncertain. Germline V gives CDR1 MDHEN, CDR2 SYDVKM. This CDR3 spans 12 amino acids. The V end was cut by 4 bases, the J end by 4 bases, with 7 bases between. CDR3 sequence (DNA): TGTGCCAGCAGTTCCCAGATCTATGGCTACACCTTC. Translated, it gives CASSSQIYGYTF.

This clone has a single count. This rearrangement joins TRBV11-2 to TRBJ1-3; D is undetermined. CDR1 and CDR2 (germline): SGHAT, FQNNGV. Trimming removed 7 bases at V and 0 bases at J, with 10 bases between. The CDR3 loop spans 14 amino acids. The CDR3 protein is CASTFWDSGNTIYF. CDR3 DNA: TGTGCCAGCACCTTTTGGGACTCTGGAAACACCATATATTTT.

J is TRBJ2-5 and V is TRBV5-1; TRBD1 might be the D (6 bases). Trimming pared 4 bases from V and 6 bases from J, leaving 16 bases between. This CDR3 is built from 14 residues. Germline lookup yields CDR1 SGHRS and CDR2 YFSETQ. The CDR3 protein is CASSKTGYEKTQYF. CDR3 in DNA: TGCGCCAGCAGCAAGACAGGCTACGAGAAGACCCAGTACTTC.

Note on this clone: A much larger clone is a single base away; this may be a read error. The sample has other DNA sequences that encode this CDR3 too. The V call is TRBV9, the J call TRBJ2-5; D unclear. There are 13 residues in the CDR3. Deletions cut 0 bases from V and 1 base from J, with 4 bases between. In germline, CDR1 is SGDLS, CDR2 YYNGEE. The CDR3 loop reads CASSVAAQETQYF. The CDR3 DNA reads TGTGCCAGCAGCGTAGCGGCCCAAGAGACCCAGTACTTC.

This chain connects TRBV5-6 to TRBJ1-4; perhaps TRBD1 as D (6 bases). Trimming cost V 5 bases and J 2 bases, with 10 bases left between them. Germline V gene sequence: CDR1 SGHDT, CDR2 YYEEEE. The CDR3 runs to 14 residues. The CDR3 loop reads CASSSQGTNEKLFF. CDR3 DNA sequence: TGTGCCAGCAGTTCTCAGGGGACTAATGAAAAACTGTTTTTT.

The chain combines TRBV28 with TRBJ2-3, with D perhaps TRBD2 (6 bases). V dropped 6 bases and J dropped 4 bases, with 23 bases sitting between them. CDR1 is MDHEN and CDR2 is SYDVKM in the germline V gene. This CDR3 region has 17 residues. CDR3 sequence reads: CASSRILAIGIADTQYF. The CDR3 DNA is TGTGCCAGCAGCCGAATACTAGCAATAGGTATAGCAGATACGCAGTATTTT.

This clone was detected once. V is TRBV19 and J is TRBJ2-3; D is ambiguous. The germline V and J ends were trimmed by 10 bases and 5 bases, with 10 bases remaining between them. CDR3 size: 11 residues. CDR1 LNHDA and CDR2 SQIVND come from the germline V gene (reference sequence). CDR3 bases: TGTGCCACCAGTACTGGAGATACGCAGTATTTT. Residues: CATSTGDTQYF.

CDR3 in amino acids: CASSIEFQETQYF. The CDR3 region has the DNA TGTGCCAGTAGTATAGAGTTCCAAGAGACCCAGTACTTC. The V call is TRBV19, the J call TRBJ2-5; unclear D gene. CDR3 length: 13 residues. The germline V gene encodes CDR1 LNHDA and CDR2 SQIVND (reference sequence). Trimming pared 0 bases from V and 1 base from J, leaving 3 bases between.

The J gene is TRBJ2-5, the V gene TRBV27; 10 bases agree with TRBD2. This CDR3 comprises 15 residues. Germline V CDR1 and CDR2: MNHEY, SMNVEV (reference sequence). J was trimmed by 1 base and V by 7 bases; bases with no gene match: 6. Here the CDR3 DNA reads TGTGCCAGCACCCCTAGCGGGGGCCGCCAAGAGACCCAGTACTTC. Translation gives CASTPSGGRQETQYF.

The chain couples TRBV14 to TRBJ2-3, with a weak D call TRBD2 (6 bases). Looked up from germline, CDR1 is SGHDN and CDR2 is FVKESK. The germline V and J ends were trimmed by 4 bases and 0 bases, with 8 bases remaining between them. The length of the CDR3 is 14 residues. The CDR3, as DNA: TGTGCCAGCAGCCGGGGACTCAGCACAGATACGCAGTATTTT. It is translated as CASSRGLSTDTQYF.

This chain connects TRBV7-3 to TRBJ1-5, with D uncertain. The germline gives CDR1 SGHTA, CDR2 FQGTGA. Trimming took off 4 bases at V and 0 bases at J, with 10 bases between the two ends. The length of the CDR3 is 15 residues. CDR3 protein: CASSCPPYSNQPQHF. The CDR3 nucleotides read TGTGCCAGCAGCTGCCCCCCCTATAGCAATCAGCCCCAGCATTTT.

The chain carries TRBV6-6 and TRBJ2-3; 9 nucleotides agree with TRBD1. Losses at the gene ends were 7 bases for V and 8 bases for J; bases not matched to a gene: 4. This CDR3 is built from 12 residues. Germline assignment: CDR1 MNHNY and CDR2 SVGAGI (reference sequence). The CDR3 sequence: CASTDRGATQYF. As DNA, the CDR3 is TGTGCCAGCACCGACAGGGGGGCTACGCAGTATTTT.

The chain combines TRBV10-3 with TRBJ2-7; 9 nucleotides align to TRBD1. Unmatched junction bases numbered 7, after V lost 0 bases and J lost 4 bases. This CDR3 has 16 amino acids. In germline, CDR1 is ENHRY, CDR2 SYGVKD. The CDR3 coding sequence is TGTGCCATCAGTGAGTCCACCGGGACAGGGTCGTACGAGCAGTACTTC. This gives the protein CAISESTGTGSYEQYF.

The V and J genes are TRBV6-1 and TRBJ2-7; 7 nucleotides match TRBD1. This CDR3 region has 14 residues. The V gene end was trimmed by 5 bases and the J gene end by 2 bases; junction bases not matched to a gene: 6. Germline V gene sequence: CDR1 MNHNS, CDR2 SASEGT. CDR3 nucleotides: TGTGCCAGCAGTCTGGGACAGACAACCTACGAGCAGTACTTC. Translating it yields CASSLGQTTYEQYF.

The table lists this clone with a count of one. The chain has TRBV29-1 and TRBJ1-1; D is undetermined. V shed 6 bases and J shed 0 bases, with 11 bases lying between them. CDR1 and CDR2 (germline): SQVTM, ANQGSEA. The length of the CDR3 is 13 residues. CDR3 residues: CSVSQTMNTEAFF. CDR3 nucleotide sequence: TGCAGCGTAAGTCAGACCATGAACACTGAAGCTTTCTTT.

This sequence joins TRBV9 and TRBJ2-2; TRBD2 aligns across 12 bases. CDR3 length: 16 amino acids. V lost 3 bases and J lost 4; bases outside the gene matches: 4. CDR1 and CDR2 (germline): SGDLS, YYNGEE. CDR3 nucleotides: TGTGCCAGCAGCGCACTAGCGGGGGGCCCCACCGGGGAGCTGTTTTTT. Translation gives CASSALAGGPTGELFF.